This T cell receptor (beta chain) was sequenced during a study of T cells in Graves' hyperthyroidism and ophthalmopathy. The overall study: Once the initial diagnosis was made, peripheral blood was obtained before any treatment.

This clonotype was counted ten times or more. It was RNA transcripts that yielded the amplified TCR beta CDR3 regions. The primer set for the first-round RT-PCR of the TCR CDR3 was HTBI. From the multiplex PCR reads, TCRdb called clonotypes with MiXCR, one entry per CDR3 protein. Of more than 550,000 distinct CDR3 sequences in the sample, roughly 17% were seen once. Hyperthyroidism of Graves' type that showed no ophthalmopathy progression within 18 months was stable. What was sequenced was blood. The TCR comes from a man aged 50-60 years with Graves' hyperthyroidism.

The CDR3 is CASRSGQGTSTGELFF. The DNA for the CDR3 is TGTGCCAGCAGGTCCGGACAGGGAACGAGCACCGGGGAGCTGTTTTTT. V gene TRBV7-2 combines with J gene TRBJ2-2; 8 positions agree with TRBD1. V lost 6 bases to trimming and J lost 4 bases; unmatched junction nucleotides: 10. Looked up from germline, CDR1 is SGHTA and CDR2 is FQGNSA. The CDR3 is 16 residues long.